The rows below give T cell receptor beta chains drawn from one sample of a study of T cell clones after liver transplantation. Profiling relied on immunoSEQ multiplex PCR, and the TCRdb table lists in-frame clones only, not all of them. Of more than 95,000 clones in the sample, 82% were seen once. The material was CD4+ T cells from blood, obtained before liver transplant. These receptors originate from a human donor who received a liver transplant. CDR3s include the opening cysteine and the closing phenylalanine or tryptophan. A D gene is named only where the DNA matches it firmly. Some rows mark clone size as missing; the rest say once, few, many or name a class of expanded clone.

clone_size	j_call	d_call	v_call	cdr3_nt	cdr3_aa
.	TRBJ1-1	.	TRBV7-9	TGTGCCAGCAGCTTAAGGGGGGCCAACACTGAAGCTTTCTTT	CASSLRGANTEAFF
few	TRBJ2-1	.	TRBV5-1	TGCGCCAGCAGCTTGGCCACCATGGCCGGGGGCATAGTCAATGAGCAGTTCTTC	CASSLATMAGGIVNEQFF
.	TRBJ1-1	.	TRBV5-1	TGCGCCAGCAGCTTGGGCTCGCATAAAACTGAAGCTTTCTTT	CASSLGSHKTEAFF
.	TRBJ1-3	.	TRBV11-3	TGTGCCAGCAGCAGGACGGATGGAAACACCATATATTTT	CASSRTDGNTIYF
.	TRBJ1-2	.	TRBV29-1	TGCAGCGTTCGTGCGGCGGTGGTGAACTATGGCTACACCTTC	CSVRAAVVNYGYTF
.	TRBJ2-2	TRBD2	TRBV11-2	TGTGCCAGCAGCCGTTCCGGACTAGCGGGAACCGGGGAGCTGTTTTTT	CASSRSGLAGTGELFF
.	TRBJ1-1	TRBD1	TRBV19	TGTGCCAGTAGTATGGACAGGCTGAACACTGAAGCTTTCTTT	CASSMDRLNTEAFF
few	TRBJ2-1	TRBD2	TRBV14	TGTGCCAGCAGCCAGCGGACTAGATCCTACAATGAGCAGTTCTTC	CASSQRTRSYNEQFF
once	TRBJ2-7	.	TRBV6-5	TGTGCCAGCAGTTACGCAGGGGATACCAACGAGCAGTACTTC	CASSYAGDTNEQYF
.	TRBJ1-6	.	TRBV27	TGTGCCAGCACCGCTAGGGGGGGCTACTATAATTCACCCCTCCACTTT	CASTARGGYYNSPLHF
.	TRBJ1-5	.	TRBV5-1	TGCGCCAGCAGCTTGGGAGCCCGACACGATAGCAATCAGCCCCAGCATTTT	CASSLGARHDSNQPQHF
.	TRBJ1-2	.	TRBV9	TGTGCCAGCAGCGTAGGCGGCTCTACTAACTATGGCTACACCTTC	CASSVGGSTNYGYTF
once	TRBJ1-6	.	TRBV27	TGTGCCAGCAGTTTATCGCCAGGGGCAAGTTCCTATAATTCACCCCTCCACTTT	CASSLSPGASSYNSPLHF
.	TRBJ1-6	TRBD1	TRBV2	TGTGCCAGCAGTTTTCCACAGGGGCCTAATTCACCCCTCCACTTT	CASSFPQGPNSPLHF
.	TRBJ2-3	TRBD1	TRBV7-8	TGTGCCAGCAGCTTAGCTACAGGGGATCCAGATACGCAGTATTTT	CASSLATGDPDTQYF
.	TRBJ2-2	.	TRBV25-1	TGTGCCAGCAGTGTGAGGGTGAACACCGGGGAGCTGTTTTTT	CASSVRVNTGELFF
.	TRBJ1-2	.	TRBV5-6	TGTGCCAGCAGCTTGGTAGGGTCCCAGAGCAACTATGGCTACACCTTC	CASSLVGSQSNYGYTF
.	TRBJ2-1	TRBD2	TRBV13	TGTGCCAGCAGCTTAGGACTAGCGGCAAATGAGCAGTTCTTC	CASSLGLAANEQFF
.	TRBJ2-3	.	TRBV6-5	TGTGCCAGCACGGATAGGGGCACAGATACGCAGTATTTT	CASTDRGTDTQYF
.	TRBJ1-4	.	TRBV5-1	TGCGCCAGCAGCATCGGGACTTTAGGTGCAACTAATGAAAAACTGTTTTTT	CASSIGTLGATNEKLFF
.	TRBJ2-4	TRBD2	TRBV2	TGTGCCAGCAGTTTAAGTAGCGGGGGCCTAGCCAAAAACATTCAGTACTTC	CASSLSSGGLAKNIQYF
few	TRBJ1-2	TRBD1	TRBV18	TGTGCCAGCTCACTAGACAGGGATCAATATGGCTACACCTTC	CASSLDRDQYGYTF
.	TRBJ2-4	.	TRBV27	TGTGCCAGCAGTACCAAGACGATAGCCAAAAACATTCAGTACTTC	CASSTKTIAKNIQYF
.	TRBJ1-1	.	TRBV29-1	TGCAGCGTTGATGGGCAGCCGGTGACTGAAGCTTTCTTT	CSVDGQPVTEAFF
few	TRBJ2-3	.	TRBV19	TGTGCCAGTAGTCCCAACACAGATACGCAGTATTTT	CASSPNTDTQYF
.	TRBJ2-7	TRBD1	TRBV6-1	TGTGCCAGCAGGGACAGGGGGGCCGGTGACTACGAGCAGTACTTC	CASRDRGAGDYEQYF
.	TRBJ2-5	.	TRBV20-1	TGCAGTGTCAGATCCCAAGAGACCCAGTACTTC	CSVRSQETQYF
.	TRBJ2-3	TRBD1	TRBV9	TGTGCCAGCAGCGTAGGGATGGGAACAGGGGCGTTGCTGATAGGTACGCAGTATTTT	CASSVGMGTGALLIGTQYF